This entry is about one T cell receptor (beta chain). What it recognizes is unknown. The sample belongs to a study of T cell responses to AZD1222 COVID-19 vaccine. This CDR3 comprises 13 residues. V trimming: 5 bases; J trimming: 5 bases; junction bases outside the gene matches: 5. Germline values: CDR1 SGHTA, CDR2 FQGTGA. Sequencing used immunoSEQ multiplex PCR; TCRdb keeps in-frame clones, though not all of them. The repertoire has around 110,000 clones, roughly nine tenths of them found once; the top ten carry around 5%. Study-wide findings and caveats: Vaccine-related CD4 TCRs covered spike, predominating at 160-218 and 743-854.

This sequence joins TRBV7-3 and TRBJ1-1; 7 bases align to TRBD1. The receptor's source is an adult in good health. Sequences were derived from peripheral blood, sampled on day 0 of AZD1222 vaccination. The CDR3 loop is CASSPQGGTEAFF. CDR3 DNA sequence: TGTGCCAGCAGCCCTCAGGGGGGAACTGAAGCTTTCTTT.